This record looks at one TCR beta chain sequence and its context. What it binds is not known. The data were taken from a study of CD4 T cells in relation to SARS-CoV-2 and coronaviruses. Clones were sequenced by immunoSEQ multiplex PCR, and TCRdb holds only the in-frame ones, with some missing. The data show tens of thousands of clones, more than 60% seen once. Germline CDR1 SNHLY, CDR2 FYNNEI. V dropped 6 bases and J dropped 7; count of bases not matched to a gene: 10. This CDR3 is 15 amino acids long. What was sequenced was memory CD4+ T cells from PBMCs, cultured in vitro. The TCR sequence derives from an adult with COVID-19. This chain links TRBV2 with TRBJ2-3; 10 bases fit TRBD2. CDR3 bases: TGTGCCAGCAGACCCCTAGCGGGAGAGGTATATACGCAGTATTTT. Residues: CASRPLAGEVYTQYF.